The present entry profiles one T cell receptor (beta chain) with its context. One junction end does not reproduce the germline sequence, and a read error may be involved. Using immunoSEQ multiplex PCR, the repertoire was profiled, and TCRdb retains in-frame clones only, with some absent. The sample lists under 1,500 clones; under 30% were seen once. This record comes from a study of sequential checkpoint blockade in melanoma. Treatment in this sample: randomized to nivolumab then ipilimumab (arm A) or the reverse (arm B). This CDR3 spans 14 amino acids. The V gene's germline CDR1 is MNHGY and CDR2 SAAAGT.

The sequenced sample was tumor tissue (inferred from file names), obtained from a patient given nivolumab and ipilimumab in sequence. The origin of this receptor is a human donor with melanoma. V and J are TRBV6-8 and TRBJ2-5; no clear D. The chain's CDR3 is CASSDGGPSLFSDF. In DNA form, the CDR3 reads TGTGCCAGCAGTGACGGCGGTCCCTCTCTATTTTCGGACTTC.